The present T cell receptor beta chain was sequenced within a study of blood T cell repertoires in COVID-19. Study background: Samples taken during acute and convalescent COVID-19 were collected in the United States, Italy and Spain. The analysed material was cDNA or gDNA that came from T cells, B-cell-depleted T cells, or PBMCs.

Authors' data handling: Estimated nucleated cell counts came from reference gene primer amplification. Sequencing used immunoSEQ multiplex PCR; TCRdb keeps in-frame clones, though not all of them. V, J and clone size derive from that table, while D and trimming were established from the DNA sequence. The sample shows over 45,000 clones, roughly 84% of them seen only once. Sequencing was done on a sample of peripheral blood. The clonotype comes from a man aged 50 to 59 with active COVID-19.

CDR3 sequence reads: CASSSGTSSTDTQYF. DNA of the CDR3: TGTGCCAGCAGCTCCGGGACTAGCTCCACAGATACGCAGTATTTT. The chain combines TRBV7-9 with TRBJ2-3; the match to TRBD2 covers 9 bases. Losses at the gene ends were 4 bases for V and 2 bases for J; bases not matched to a gene: 4. This CDR3 has 15 residues. CDR1 and CDR2 from the germline V gene are SEHNR and FQNEAQ (reference sequence).